What follows is one T cell receptor (beta chain) and its context. Its antigen is currently not known. The sample holds no much larger clone one base away, and base qualities are not on file. This specimen belongs to a study of T cell repertoires in cytomegalovirus infection (dated by TCRdb to about 2019). Turning to the overall study: Donor HLA type was relevant to the analysis, as public TCR beta signatures indicated carriage of CMV infection together with the matching HLA type. Here is what the overall study found, with its caveats: The ex vivo response was dominated by HLA-C-restricted CMV-specific TCR beta clonotypes, which also provided the single most frequent clonotype in two of eight donors. Carriers of CMV infection plus the relevant HLA type were discriminated by the cumulative frequency of public TCR beta family members in the study cohort and in an independent approximately 360-donor cohort.

Sequenced using an Illumina HiSeq 1500. TCRdb's own reprocessing of the public reads used fastp at Q25 and MiXCR and kept productive beta chains. Each record represents a unique CDR3 protein, reported with the most common genes and DNA among its rows. In this sample the table shows roughly 190,000 distinct CDR3 sequences, 8% to 10% of which occur a single time. Clones ranked in the top ten supply roughly 5% of the sample. The CDR3 goes from the cysteine to the phenylalanine over 15 residues. The retained sequence is limited to the CDR3, 45 bases, with the frame set at the first base. Relative to germline, V is 0 bases shorter and J is 3 bases shorter, with 12 bases between their ends. CDR1 and CDR2 (SGHRS, YFSETQ) derive from the germline V gene.

The rearranged chain carries TRBV5-1 and TRBJ1-2; a tentative D match to TRBD1 spans 5 bases. Material for sequencing was PBMCs. The TCR comes from a human donor in good health (CMV status not recorded). Some clones in this sample may be carry-over from other donors' samples. The DNA sequence is as follows: TGCGCCAGCAGCTTGGTCGACGGGGGAGACTATGGCTACACCTTC. This translates into CASSLVDGGDYGYTF. This CDR3, with the reference TRBV5-1 and TRBJ1-2 proteins standing in past its ends, gives the full variable domain KAGVTQTPRYLIKTRGQQVTLSCSPISGHRSVSWYQQTPGQGLQFLFEYFSETQRNKGNFPGRFSGRQFSNSRSEMNVSTLELGDSALYLCASSLVDGGDYGYTFGSGTRLTVV.